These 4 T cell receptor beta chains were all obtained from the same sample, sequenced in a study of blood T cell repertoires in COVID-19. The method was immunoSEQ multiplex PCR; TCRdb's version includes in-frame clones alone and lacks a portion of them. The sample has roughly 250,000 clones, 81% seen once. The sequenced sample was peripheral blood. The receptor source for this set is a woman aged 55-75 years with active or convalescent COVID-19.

The chain's CDR3 is CASFYEQYF. The CDR3 DNA reads TGCGCCTCCTTCTACGAGCAGTACTTC. The chain uses TRBV5-1 and TRBJ2-7; D remains ambiguous. Trimming shortened V by 10 bases and J by 3 bases, and 5 bases separated the two germline ends. The CDR3 length is 9 residues. Germline-derived CDR1 and CDR2 are SGHRS and YFSETQ.

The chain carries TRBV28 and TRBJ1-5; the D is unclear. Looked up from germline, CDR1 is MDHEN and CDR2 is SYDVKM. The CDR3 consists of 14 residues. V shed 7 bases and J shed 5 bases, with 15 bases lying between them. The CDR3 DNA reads TGTGCCAGCACTACCGGAGGAGCCCATCAGCCCCAGCATTTT. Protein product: CASTTGGAHQPQHF.

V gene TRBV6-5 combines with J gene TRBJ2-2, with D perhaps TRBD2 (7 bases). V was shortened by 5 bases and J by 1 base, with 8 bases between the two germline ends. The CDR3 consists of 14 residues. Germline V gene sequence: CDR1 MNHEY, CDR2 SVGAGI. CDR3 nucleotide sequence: TGTGCCAGCAGTAGGGGGGGGAACACCGGGGAGCTGTTTTTT. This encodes CASSRGGNTGELFF.

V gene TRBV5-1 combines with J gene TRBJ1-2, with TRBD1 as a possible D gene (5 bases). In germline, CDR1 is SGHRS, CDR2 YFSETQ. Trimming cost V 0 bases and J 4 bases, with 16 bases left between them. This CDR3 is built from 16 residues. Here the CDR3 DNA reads TGCGCCAGCAGCTTGGAACCTGCTTGGGGGGGCTATGGCTACACCTTC. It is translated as CASSLEPAWGGYGYTF.